This TCR beta chain was captured by sequencing in a study of cytomegalovirus exposure and HLA in healthy donors. At the level of the study: Out of 398 genotyped donors, 81% belonged to the Caucasian-associated ancestry cluster. Findings and limits, study-wide: The likely origin of a cluster of highly shared sequence variants was a sequencing artifact. In a later analysis, an Asian-associated ancestry cluster reportedly showed fewer N-insertions than the approximately 610-donor mean. Associated with HLA alleles at 0.05 false discovery rate in a later analysis were some 18,000 TCR beta sequences.

This clone has more than one count but fewer than ten. The antigen remains unidentified. PCR primers comprised 60 Vbeta and 13 Jbeta primers. TCRdb's copy holds only in-frame clones and misses some; the assay was immunoSEQ multiplex PCR. The table has roughly 100,000 clones, over 70% seen once. Trimming pared 5 bases from V and 4 bases from J, leaving 15 bases between. This CDR3 contains 15 residues. The germline V gene encodes CDR1 MDHEN and CDR2 SYDVKM. Sequences were obtained from PBMCs. The V call is TRBV28, the J call TRBJ2-1, with a possible D match to TRBD1 (6 bases). The clonotype comes from a male donor in good health and CMV-seronegative. CDR3 in amino acids: CASSPPSGQYNEQFF. Written as DNA, the CDR3 is TGTGCCAGCAGTCCACCCTCAGGACAGTACAATGAGCAGTTCTTC.